The 12 T cell receptor beta chains below all came from one sample that was sequenced in a study of blood T cell repertoires in COVID-19. The repertoire was sequenced with immunoSEQ multiplex PCR; TCRdb's copy has only in-frame clones and lacks some. Found here are tens of thousands of clones, 65% to 85% of them singletons; the top ten hold about 15%. The sample comprised peripheral blood. The receptor source for this set is a man aged 55 to 70 with COVID-19, enrolled during active disease.

V is TRBV11-1 and J is TRBJ2-5; 7 bases are shared with TRBD2. CDR3 size: 14 residues. Germline-derived CDR1 and CDR2 are SGHAT and FQDESV (reference sequence). Trimming removed 5 bases from V and 3 bases from J; junction bases left unmatched: 6. The CDR3 is CASSLSGAEETQYF. CDR3 in DNA: TGTGCCAGCAGCCTAAGCGGGGCCGAAGAGACCCAGTACTTC.

The rearrangement links TRBV6-6 to TRBJ2-3; tentative D call: TRBD1 (6 bases). CDR3 size: 15 residues. Germline V gene lookup returns CDR1 MNHNY and CDR2 SVGAGI (reference sequence). Trimming took off 5 bases at V and 3 bases at J, with 15 bases between the two ends. CDR3 protein: CASSQYRARTDTQYF. The CDR3 DNA sequence: TGTGCCAGCAGTCAATACAGGGCGCGGACAGATACGCAGTATTTT.

The chain recombines TRBV6-5 with TRBJ1-2; no firm D call. The CDR3 loop spans 15 amino acids. Germline CDR1 is MNHEY and CDR2 is SVGAGI. V was shortened by 0 bases and J by 4 bases, with 12 bases between the two germline ends. In DNA, the CDR3 is TGTGCCAGCAGTTACTCGAAATTGGCCATCTATGGCTACACCTTC. This encodes CASSYSKLAIYGYTF.

The sample holds one count of this clone. The rearrangement joins TRBV28 to TRBJ2-5; unclear D gene. V lost 8 bases, J lost 8 bases, and 12 bases lay in between. CDR1 and CDR2 from the germline V gene are MDHEN and SYDVKM. This CDR3 spans 11 amino acids. CDR3 sequence: CASGEYLTQYF. DNA for the CDR3: TGTGCCAGCGGAGAGTACCTCACCCAGTACTTC.

V gene TRBV12-3 or TRBV12-4 combines with J gene TRBJ1-5; D unclear. The CDR3 is 13 amino acids. Deletions cut 5 bases from V and 5 bases from J, with 10 bases between. The CDR3 sequence is CASSPFPDQPQHF. DNA of the CDR3: TGTGCCAGCAGTCCCTTTCCCGATCAGCCCCAGCATTTT.

V usage is TRBV5-4 and J usage is TRBJ2-1, with 8 bases that match TRBD2. The CDR3 is made up of 15 amino acids. The V segment lost 6 bases and the J segment 4 bases; nucleotides outside the gene matches: 9. Germline lookup yields CDR1 SGHNT and CDR2 YYREEE (reference sequence). In DNA, the CDR3 is TGTGCCAGCACCCTGGGTGCGGGAGGTTACAATGAGCAGTTCTTC. Protein sequence: CASTLGAGGYNEQFF.

The chain recombines TRBV9 with TRBJ2-3; 8 bases match TRBD2. Germline lookup yields CDR1 SGDLS and CDR2 YYNGEE. Losses at the gene ends were 6 bases for V and 0 bases for J; bases not matched to a gene: 12. This CDR3 contains 17 residues. This chain's CDR3 is CASTPGGGRTSTDTQYF. As DNA, the CDR3 is TGTGCCAGCACCCCGGGGGGGGGAAGAACTAGCACAGATACGCAGTATTTT. Combining the CDR3 with reference TRBV9 and TRBJ2-3 gives the whole variable domain DSGVTQTPKHLITATGQRVTLRCSPRSGDLSVYWYQQSLDQGLQFLIQYYNGEERAKGNILERFSAQQFPDLHSELNLSSLELGDSALYFCASTPGGGRTSTDTQYFGPGTRLTVL.

This clone turned up a few times. This rearrangement joins TRBV11-3 to TRBJ2-5; TRBD1 might be the D (5 bases). The ends were cut back, 4 bases at V and 5 bases at J, with 5 bases in the middle. The CDR3 totals 11 residues. Germline V lookup: CDR1 SGHNT, CDR2 YENEEA. The CDR3 here is CASSSGETQYF. CDR3 coding DNA: TGTGCCAGCAGCTCAGGGGAGACCCAGTACTTC.

V usage is TRBV12-3 or TRBV12-4 and J usage is TRBJ1-1; TRBD1 might be the D (6 bases). CDR3 length equals 13 residues. V was cut by 5 bases and J by 2 bases, with 9 bases left in between. In DNA form, the CDR3 reads TGTGCCAGCAGTACAGGGATTAACACTGAAGCTTTCTTT. Encoded protein: CASSTGINTEAFF.

The chain employs TRBV5-6 and TRBJ1-4, with 7 bases aligning to TRBD1. Germline V lookup: CDR1 SGHDT, CDR2 YYEEEE. This CDR3 contains 15 residues. Trimming at V came to 4 bases and at J to 8 bases, leaving 11 bases not matched to a gene. The DNA of the CDR3 is TGTGCCAGCAGCACCAGACAGGGAGTAGGGGAAAAACTGTTTTTT. Its translation is CASSTRQGVGEKLFF. Supplemented by reference TRBV5-6 and TRBJ1-4, the full variable domain reads DAGVTQSPTHLIKTRGQQVTLRCSPKSGHDTVSWYQQALGQGPQFIFQYYEEEERQRGNFPDRFSGHQFPNYSSELNVNALLLGDSALYLCASSTRQGVGEKLFFGSGTQLSVL.

This clone was observed once. V usage is TRBV10-3 and J usage is TRBJ1-1; D remains unclear. Trimming took 1 base from V and 1 from J, leaving 7 bases between them. The CDR3 sequence is 14 residues long. Germline V gene lookup returns CDR1 ENHRY and CDR2 SYGVKD. The CDR3 is CAISELAGNTEAFF. The CDR3 nucleotides are TGTGCCATCAGTGAGTTGGCAGGGAACACTGAAGCTTTCTTT.

The genes are TRBV5-1 and TRBJ2-1, with D hard to call. The V gene lost 0 bases and the J gene lost 7 bases, with 11 bases spanning the gap. Germline V lookup: CDR1 SGHRS, CDR2 YFSETQ. The CDR3 runs to 14 residues. DNA of the CDR3: TGCGCCAGCAGCTTGGGTCAGATACTAAATGAGCAGTTCTTC. Encoded protein: CASSLGQILNEQFF.